This T cell receptor (beta chain) was found in a study of blood T cells in healthy people across ages. A sample-barcoded 5' primer and a J-beta primer mix were used in a second PCR of about 7 to 12 cycles. TCRdb redid the calling of the 5' RACE reads with MiXCR, one entry per CDR3 protein. The sample carries 1.5 million to 1.9 million distinct CDR3 sequences, approximately 43% recorded once. The CDR3 consists of 17 residues. Germline V lookup: CDR1 SGHAT, CDR2 FQNNGV. Trimming removed 2 bases from V and 2 bases from J, with 17 bases in between. The clonotype originates from a woman under 30 in good health. V and J are TRBV11-2 and TRBJ2-3, with D perhaps being TRBD1 or TRBD2 (6 bases each). Sequences were obtained from blood. In nucleotides, the CDR3 is TGTGCCAGCAGCTTACGAGGGGGGAGCGGCCTCACAGATACGCAGTATTTT. Encoded protein: CASSLRGGSGLTDTQYF.